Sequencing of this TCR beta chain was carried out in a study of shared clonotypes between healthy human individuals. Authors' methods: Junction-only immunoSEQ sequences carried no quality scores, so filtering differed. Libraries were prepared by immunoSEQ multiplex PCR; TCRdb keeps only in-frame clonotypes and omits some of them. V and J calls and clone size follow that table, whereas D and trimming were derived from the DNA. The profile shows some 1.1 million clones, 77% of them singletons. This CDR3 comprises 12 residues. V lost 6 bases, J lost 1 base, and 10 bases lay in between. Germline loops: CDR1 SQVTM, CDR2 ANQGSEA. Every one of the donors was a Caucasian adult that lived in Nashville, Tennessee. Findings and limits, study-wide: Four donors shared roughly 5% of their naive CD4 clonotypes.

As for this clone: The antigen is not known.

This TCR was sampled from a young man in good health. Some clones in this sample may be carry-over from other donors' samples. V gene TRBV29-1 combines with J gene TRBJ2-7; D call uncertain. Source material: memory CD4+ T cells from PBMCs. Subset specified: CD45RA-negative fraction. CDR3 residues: CSVALPSYEQYF. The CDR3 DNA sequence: TGCAGCGTCGCGCTACCTTCCTACGAGCAGTACTTC.